This TCR beta chain was profiled in a study of OX40 agonist ivuxolimab in advanced cancers. Study as a whole: Patients received ivuxolimab, an agonistic anti-OX40 (CD134) antibody. Six ivuxolimab dose levels, 0.01 to 10 mg/kg, were given intravenously every 2 weeks.

The CDR3 contains 19 residues. With 0 bases removed from V and 0 bases from J, the gap between germline ends came to 20 bases. Germline V CDR1 and CDR2: LGHNA, YNFKEQ. TCRdb's table, derived via immunoSEQ multiplex PCR, lists solely in-frame clones and lacks some. The profile covers 66,000 or so clones, with 60% to 80% appearing a single time and roughly 1.5% taken by the ten largest. V usage is TRBV4-2 and J usage is TRBJ1-1; D may be TRBD1 (6 bases). This receptor was obtained from an adult with an advanced solid tumor such as melanoma, head and neck, liver or kidney cancer. This sample comprised CD4+ or CD8+ T cells sorted from blood, obtained in a trial of the OX40 agonist ivuxolimab. CDR3 protein: CASSQEGAAGRGMNTEAFF. CDR3 nucleotide sequence: TGTGCCAGCAGCCAAGAGGGGGCGGCAGGGAGAGGGATGAACACTGAAGCTTTCTTT.